This T cell receptor beta chain appears in the sequencing data of a study of cytomegalovirus exposure and HLA in healthy donors. Notes on the study in general: In a later analysis, CMV-associated beta chains were mostly HLA-associated, it appeared. For TCR beta chains, V- and J-gene trimming was later linked to a missense DCLRE1C variant. CMV serostatus was the only recorded immune exposure for donors.

In regard to this clone: What it binds is unknown.

CDR1 and CDR2 (germline): SGHRS, YFSETQ. The CDR3 spans 15 residues. Trimming cost V 4 bases and J 4 bases; bases outside gene matches: 10. Use of 60 Vbeta and 13 Jbeta primers characterized the PCR. The table came from immunoSEQ multiplex PCR; TCRdb's copy has only in-frame clones and leaves some out. The sample lists 270,000 or so clones; more than 80% were seen once. The chain uses TRBV5-1 and TRBJ2-7; 8 nucleotides match TRBD1. This receptor was taken from a man aged 35-49 years in good health and CMV-seropositive. Material: PBMCs. The CDR3 DNA reads as TGCGCCAGCAGCACCGGGACAGGAGCGCGATACGAGCAGTACTTC. Its translation: CASSTGTGARYEQYF.